The 18 T cell receptor beta chains in this list originate from one sample, sequenced in a study of cytomegalovirus exposure and HLA in healthy donors. PCR amplification relied on 60 Vbeta primers (plus 13 Jbeta primers). The data were produced by immunoSEQ multiplex PCR, yet TCRdb's version contains in-frame clones alone and is incomplete. The table lists over 110,000 clones, 70% to 85% of them singletons. The specimen was PBMCs. The origin of the receptors is a male donor in good health and CMV-seronegative.

As concerns this clone: A read error may produce the germline difference seen at one junction end. The rearrangement joins TRBV7-9 to TRBJ1-5, with D hard to call. CDR1 is SEHNR and CDR2 is FQNEAQ in the germline V gene (reference sequence). The CDR3 runs 12 residues. The CDR3 DNA reads as TGTTCCAGCTCTCTTCTTGGCCAGCCCCAGCATTTT. This translates into CSSSLLGQPQHF.

This rearrangement joins TRBV5-3 to TRBJ2-7, with no clear D. TRBV5-3 is filed as an ORF, its function uncertain. With 5 bases removed from V and 0 bases from J, the gap between germline ends came to 6 bases. CDR3 size: 12 residues. The CDR3 DNA reads as TGTGCCAGAAGTCCCTACTCCTACGAGCAGTACTTC. Protein sequence: CARSPYSYEQYF.

CDR3 sequence (DNA): TGTGCCAGCAGCGAGCTAGCGGGGGGAGGGGAAGAGCAGTACTTC. It is translated as CASSELAGGGEEQYF. The chain has TRBV9 and TRBJ2-7; TRBD2 matches at 11 bases. Germline assignment: CDR1 SGDLS and CDR2 YYNGEE. The CDR3 runs to 15 residues. Trimming at V came to 3 bases and at J to 7 bases, leaving 9 bases not matched to a gene.

V usage is TRBV4-1 and J usage is TRBJ2-1; TRBD2 matches at 8 bases. The J segment lost 4 bases and the V segment lost 6 bases, leaving 2 bases of the junction unmatched. The CDR3 runs to 13 residues. The germline V gene has CDR1 MGHRA and CDR2 YSYEKL. In DNA form, the CDR3 reads TGCGCCAGCAGACGGGAGGGTTACAATGAGCAGTTCTTC. It encodes CASRREGYNEQFF.

Only one count was recorded for this clone. This chain uses TRBV13 with TRBJ2-5, with 9 bases matching TRBD2. V was clipped by 3 bases and J by 5 bases; unmatched bases: 16. The germline V gene encodes CDR1 PRHDT and CDR2 FYEKMQ (reference sequence). This CDR3 comprises 18 residues. CDR3 bases: TGTGCCAGCAGCTTTGGGTGGGTAGCGGGAGAATTCGGGGAGACCCAGTACTTC. This translates into CASSFGWVAGEFGETQYF.

The chain couples TRBV27 to TRBJ2-3, with 7 bases lining up with TRBD2. The junction had 7 bases not matched to a gene; V was cut back by 4 bases and J by 3 bases. This CDR3 spans 15 amino acids. Germline CDR1 reads MNHEY; CDR2 reads SMNVEV (reference sequence). The CDR3: CASSWGGGWTDTQYF. The CDR3 bases are TGTGCCAGCAGTTGGGGGGGAGGTTGGACAGATACGCAGTATTTT.

This rearrangement joins TRBV28 to TRBJ2-7; tentatively, D is TRBD2 (5 bases). CDR3 length: 14 residues. Germline V CDR1 and CDR2: MDHEN, SYDVKM. Trimming removed 3 bases at V and 2 bases at J, with 11 bases between. The CDR3 loop reads CASSFLRGPYEQYF. CDR3 DNA: TGTGCCAGCAGTTTTCTTCGGGGTCCCTACGAGCAGTACTTC.

The chain carries TRBV7-7 and TRBJ2-1; 11 bases match TRBD2. V shed 2 bases, J shed 6 bases, and the junction held 3 bases outside the gene matches. CDR1 SSHAT and CDR2 FNYEAQ come from the germline V gene (reference sequence). The CDR3 consists of 15 residues. CDR3: CASSLKLAGANEQFF. CDR3 bases: TGTGCCAGCAGCTTAAAACTAGCGGGGGCCAATGAGCAGTTCTTC.

This clone is a singleton in its sample. The chain is built from TRBV11-2 and TRBJ2-7, with a possible D match to TRBD2 (6 bases). The V and J ends lost 3 bases and 4 bases respectively, with 13 bases between them. Germline CDR1 SGHAT, CDR2 FQNNGV. The CDR3 is made up of 14 amino acids. The CDR3 spells CASSFPAGPYEQYF. CDR3 in DNA: TGTGCCAGCAGCTTCCCAGCGGGTCCGTACGAGCAGTACTTC.

The chain is built from TRBV12-5 and TRBJ2-1; D ambiguous. The length of the CDR3 is 16 residues. CDR1 LGHNT and CDR2 FRNRAP come from the germline V gene. With 6 bases removed from V and 0 bases from J, the gap between germline ends came to 15 bases. The CDR3 sequence: CASGLLDSSSYNEQFF. DNA for the CDR3: TGTGCTAGTGGACTACTCGACTCGAGCTCCTACAATGAGCAGTTCTTC.

The chain's CDR3 is CASTWTGSTDTQYF. CDR3 in DNA: TGTGCCAGTACGTGGACAGGTAGCACAGATACGCAGTATTTT. The rearrangement links TRBV27 to TRBJ2-3; 7 bases are shared with TRBD1. The CDR3 covers 14 residues. CDR1 and CDR2 (germline): MNHEY, SMNVEV (reference sequence). V trimming: 9 bases; J trimming: 0 bases; junction bases outside the gene matches: 6.

The V and J genes are TRBV13 and TRBJ2-3; possibly TRBD2 for D (5 bases). Trimming pared 0 bases from V and 5 bases from J, leaving 6 bases between. This CDR3 region has 13 residues. Germline V gene sequence: CDR1 PRHDT, CDR2 FYEKMQ (reference sequence). CDR3 sequence reads: CASSLGRGDTQYF. The CDR3 DNA sequence: TGTGCCAGCAGCTTAGGCCGGGGAGATACGCAGTATTTT. Drawing the rest from reference TRBV13 and TRBJ2-3, the complete variable domain is AAGVIQSPRHLIKEKRETATLKCYPIPRHDTVYWYQQGPGQDPQFLISFYEKMQSDKGSIPDRFSAQQFSDYHSELNMSSLELGDSALYFCASSLGRGDTQYFGPGTRLTVL.

For the CDR3, the DNA is TGTGCCAGCAGCGTAGCTACGGGCGGCCTGAGGGCAGATACGCAGTATTTT. Its protein product is CASSVATGGLRADTQYF. The V gene is TRBV9, the J gene TRBJ2-3; the D gene is possibly TRBD2 (5 bases). This CDR3 contains 17 residues. Germline V gene lookup returns CDR1 SGDLS and CDR2 YYNGEE. The V gene lost 0 bases and the J gene lost 4 bases, with 18 bases spanning the gap.

CDR3 protein: CASSLDRGAYEQYF. The CDR3 DNA reads TGTGCCAGCAGCTTAGATCGAGGTGCGTACGAGCAGTACTTC. V is TRBV7-2 and J is TRBJ2-7; D gene ambiguous. Looked up from germline, CDR1 is SGHTA and CDR2 is FQGNSA. This CDR3 has 14 amino acids. The ends were cut back, 1 base at V and 4 bases at J, with 11 bases in the middle.

J is TRBJ2-7 and V is TRBV2; D not certain. V lost 8 bases to trimming and J lost 3 bases, with 5 bases between them. The CDR3 has 10 residues. CDR1 is SNHLY and CDR2 is FYNNEI in the germline V gene. The CDR3 region is CASANYEQYF. The CDR3 coding sequence is TGTGCCAGCGCTAACTACGAGCAGTACTTC.

The rearrangement joins TRBV6-1 to TRBJ1-1, with D possibly TRBD1 on 5 matching bases. V gave up 5 bases and J gave up 1 base, with 8 bases separating them. CDR1 and CDR2 (germline): MNHNS, SASEGT. The CDR3 contains 13 residues. The DNA for the CDR3 is TGTGCCAGCAGTAAGCAGGGGAACACTGAAGCTTTCTTT. This sequence encodes CASSKQGNTEAFF.

The J gene is TRBJ2-5, the V gene TRBV6-1, with D possibly TRBD2 on 7 matching bases. The CDR3 runs to 14 residues. The germline V and J ends were trimmed by 4 bases and 6 bases, with 15 bases remaining between them. Germline V lookup: CDR1 MNHNS, CDR2 SASEGT. This CDR3 reads CASSGGGPPKTQYF. The CDR3 region has the DNA TGTGCCAGCAGTGGCGGGGGCCCCCCGAAGACCCAGTACTTC.

The chain couples TRBV9 to TRBJ2-1, with TRBD2 as a possible D gene (6 bases). This CDR3 spans 14 amino acids. Trimming stripped 4 bases from V and 10 bases from J, with 18 bases between. Germline CDR1 is SGDLS and CDR2 is YYNGEE. DNA for the CDR3: TGTGCCAGCAGCTTAGGGGACTTACAACACGAGCAGTTCTTC. Translation gives CASSLGDLQHEQFF.